The 13 T cell receptor beta chains presented below share a single source sample, sequenced in a study of identical twins. TCRdb re-called the 5' RACE reads through MiXCR, storing one row per CDR3 protein. The sample has over 600,000 distinct CDR3 sequences, 21% seen once. The sample was also linked to a second study, of T cells expressing NK-cell markers.

Sequencing was performed on PBMCs. All receptors come from a young woman in good health.

The chain joins TRBV7-2 to TRBJ2-3, with 12 positions matching TRBD2. The CDR3 spans 17 residues. The junction had 1 base not matched to a gene; V was cut back by 0 bases and J by 0 bases. Germline CDR1 SGHTA, CDR2 FQGNSA. The CDR3, as DNA: TGTGCCAGCAGCTTAGCGACTAGCGGGGGTAGCACAGATACGCAGTATTTT. It specifies CASSLATSGGSTDTQYF.

J is TRBJ2-3 and V is TRBV4-2; 9 nucleotides match TRBD2. From germline, CDR1 is LGHNA and CDR2 YNFKEQ. The CDR3 is made up of 16 amino acids. V was clipped by 0 bases and J by 2 bases; unmatched bases: 3. The CDR3 region is CASSQEASGTTDTQYF. DNA of the CDR3: TGTGCCAGCAGCCAAGAGGCTAGCGGGACCACAGATACGCAGTATTTT.

This clonotype was seen more than once but under ten times. V and J are TRBV6-5 and TRBJ1-2, with a possible D match to TRBD1 (5 bases). CDR1 MNHEY and CDR2 SVGAGI come from the germline V gene. V was clipped by 4 bases and J by 4 bases, with 16 bases between them. This CDR3 is 15 amino acids long. The CDR3 is CASSSLPQGTYGYTF. CDR3 sequence (DNA): TGTGCCAGCAGTTCCCTCCCCCAGGGTACCTATGGCTACACCTTC.

This clonotype was detected ten times or more. The chain joins TRBV7-9 to TRBJ2-5, with 7 bases lining up with TRBD1. The CDR3 is made up of 15 amino acids. V shed 3 bases and J 2 bases; nucleotides not matched to a gene: 6. CDR1 SEHNR and CDR2 FQNEAQ come from the germline V gene (reference sequence). CDR3 residues: CASSFPGTVQETQYF. As DNA, the CDR3 is TGTGCCAGCAGCTTCCCCGGGACAGTTCAAGAGACCCAGTACTTC.

This clonotype was counted only a few times. The rearrangement uses TRBV20-1 and TRBJ1-5; D unresolved. The CDR3 has 13 residues. The germline V gene has CDR1 DFQATT and CDR2 SNEGSKA (reference sequence). V was shortened by 3 bases and J by 0 bases, with 6 bases between the two germline ends. The CDR3 sequence is CSARQFSNQPQHF. CDR3 sequence (DNA): TGCAGTGCTAGGCAATTTAGCAATCAGCCCCAGCATTTT.

There are a few counts of this clonotype. The chain couples TRBV20-1 to TRBJ1-1; D possibly corresponds to TRBD1 (5 bases). The germline V gene encodes CDR1 DFQATT and CDR2 SNEGSKA (reference sequence). The length of the CDR3 is 14 residues. Trimming took off 4 bases at V and 5 bases at J, with 17 bases between the two ends. The CDR3 DNA sequence: TGCAGTGCTATCCCCCTCGGGGGTGCGACTGAAGCTTTCTTT. It encodes CSAIPLGGATEAFF.

This clonotype was seen only a few times. CDR3 nucleotide sequence: TGTGCCAGCAGTGACGGCAGGTACGGTCAGCCCCAGCATTTT. Amino acids: CASSDGRYGQPQHF. J is TRBJ1-5 and V is TRBV25-1; D ambiguous. Germline V gives CDR1 MGHDK, CDR2 SYGVNS. The length of the CDR3 is 14 residues. V dropped 3 bases and J dropped 6 bases, with 12 bases sitting between them. The full variable domain, in which reference TRBV25-1 and TRBJ1-5 provide the parts outside the CDR3, is EADIYQTPRYLVIGTGKKITLECSQTMGHDKMYWYQQDPGMELHLIHYSYGVNSTEKGDLSSESTVSRIRTEHFPLTLESARPSHTSQYLCASSDGRYGQPQHFGDGTRLSIL.

The table lists this clonotype with many counts. The chain joins TRBV20-1 to TRBJ2-3; 9 bases are shared with TRBD2. The germline V gene encodes CDR1 DFQATT and CDR2 SNEGSKA (reference sequence). V shed 6 bases and J 6 bases; nucleotides not matched to a gene: 7. CDR3 size: 13 residues. Written as DNA, the CDR3 is TGCAGTGCGGGCGGGGGGGCCATGGATACGCAGTATTTT. It translates to CSAGGGAMDTQYF.

This clonotype showed up many times. The gene calls are TRBV25-1 and TRBJ2-1; 7 nucleotides agree with TRBD2. Germline loops: CDR1 MGHDK, CDR2 SYGVNS. CDR3 length: 17 amino acids. With 5 bases clipped from V and 4 bases from J, the junction kept 14 bases outside the gene matches. This CDR3 reads CASSTLREGDRYNEQFF. As DNA, the CDR3 is TGTGCCAGCAGTACCCTGAGGGAGGGAGATCGGTACAATGAGCAGTTCTTC.

The rearrangement joins TRBV12-3 or TRBV12-4 to TRBJ2-2; TRBD2 aligns across 10 bases. The J segment lost 0 bases and the V segment lost 7 bases, leaving 5 bases of the junction unmatched. This CDR3 has 16 amino acids. In DNA form, the CDR3 reads TGTGCCAGCACCAATAGCGGGAGGTCGAACACCGGGGAGCTGTTTTTT. Translation: CASTNSGRSNTGELFF.

The chain carries TRBV6-2 or TRBV6-3 and TRBJ2-3, with 10 bases fitting TRBD2. J lost 2 bases, V lost 4 bases, and 9 bases had no gene match. Germline lookup yields CDR1 MNHEY and CDR2 SVGEGT. The CDR3 is 17 residues long. CDR3 loop: CASSSRTSGRSTDTQYF. CDR3 coding DNA: TGTGCCAGCAGTTCCCGGACTAGCGGTCGATCCACAGATACGCAGTATTTT.

The V and J genes are TRBV28 and TRBJ2-6, with 8 bases matching TRBD1. This CDR3 comprises 17 residues. V was clipped by 6 bases and J by 1 base; unmatched bases: 8. Germline V gives CDR1 MDHEN, CDR2 SYDVKM. For the CDR3, the DNA is TGTGCCAGCAGAGCAAAGGGACAGGAATCTGGGGCCAACGTCCTGACTTTC. Its translation is CASRAKGQESGANVLTF.

A few counts support this clonotype. This chain links TRBV7-2 with TRBJ2-5; D is undetermined. Trimming stripped 0 bases from V and 4 bases from J, with 9 bases between. Looked up from germline, CDR1 is SGHTA and CDR2 is FQGNSA. The CDR3 loop spans 14 amino acids. This chain's CDR3 is CASSLAFGGETQYF. DNA of the CDR3: TGTGCCAGCAGCTTAGCCTTCGGCGGAGAGACCCAGTACTTC.